This passage covers 9 T cell receptor beta chains from one sample sequenced in a study of Graves' ophthalmopathy and Graves' hyperthyroidism. Amplified material comprised TCR beta CDR3 regions derived from RNA transcripts. Second-round multiplex PCR came after first-round RT-PCR with HTBI primers. TCRdb reanalysed the multiplex PCR reads using MiXCR and keeps one entry per CDR3 protein. Here the sample spans roughly 1.1 million distinct CDR3 sequences, 35% to 40% being singletons. The specimen was peripheral blood or thyroid tissue (not recorded which). These receptors were collected from an adult man with Graves' hyperthyroidism.

V usage is TRBV10-3 and J usage is TRBJ2-5, with 7 positions matching TRBD1. With V trimmed by 3 bases and J by 1 base, 5 bases remained unmatched. The CDR3 has 15 amino acids. Germline-derived CDR1 and CDR2 are ENHRY and SYGVKD. The chain's CDR3 is CAISESYRGQETQYF. In DNA, the CDR3 is TGTGCCATCAGTGAAAGCTACAGGGGCCAAGAGACCCAGTACTTC.

The chain carries TRBV30 and TRBJ1-6; D is undetermined. V lost 7 bases and J lost 10, with 17 bases in between. CDR1 and CDR2 (germline): GTSNPN, SVGIG (reference sequence). CDR3 length: 13 amino acids. The CDR3 bases are TGTGCCTCAAGAGTGGTAGCCAACTCACCCCTCCACTTT. Its protein is CASRVVANSPLHF.

The rearrangement joins TRBV7-8 to TRBJ1-1; D uncertain. CDR1 is SGHVS and CDR2 is FQNEAQ in the germline V gene. The CDR3 length is 13 residues. V was trimmed by 7 bases and J by 1 base, leaving 10 bases between them. The CDR3 loop is CASIDDTNTEAFF. CDR3 sequence (DNA): TGTGCCAGCATCGACGACACGAACACTGAAGCTTTCTTT. Looking up the rest from reference TRBV7-8 and TRBJ1-1 gives the full variable domain: GAGVSQSPRYKVAKRGQDVALRCDPISGHVSLFWYQQALGQGPEFLTYFQNEAQLDKSGLPSDRFFAERPEGSVSTLKIQRTQQEDSAVYLCASIDDTNTEAFFGQGTRLTVV.

This clonotype was seen repeatedly, ten times or more. The chain joins TRBV19 to TRBJ2-7; D is uncertain. The germline V and J ends were trimmed by 2 bases and 0 bases, with 11 bases remaining between them. Germline CDR1 reads LNHDA; CDR2 reads SQIVND (reference sequence). This CDR3 is 15 amino acids long. The CDR3 reads CASSIMRSDSYEQYF. The DNA for the CDR3 is TGTGCCAGTAGTATAATGAGGTCCGACTCCTACGAGCAGTACTTC.

This clonotype has at least ten counts. The J gene is TRBJ2-7, the V gene TRBV7-9; 7 bases fit TRBD1. The CDR3 has 15 residues. Germline V gene data show CDR1 as SEHNR and CDR2 as FQNEAQ (reference sequence). Unmatched junction bases numbered 7, after V lost 5 bases and J lost 0 bases. The CDR3 region is CASSSDREISYEQYF. Written as DNA, the CDR3 is TGTGCCAGCAGCAGTGACAGGGAGATCTCCTACGAGCAGTACTTC.

The gene calls are TRBV6-5 and TRBJ2-7; the D gene is possibly TRBD1 (5 bases). CDR3 size: 12 residues. Trimming shortened V by 9 bases and J by 5 bases, and 14 bases separated the two germline ends. From germline, CDR1 is MNHEY and CDR2 SVGAGI. CDR3 in amino acids: CASTGPGDEQYF. CDR3 bases: TGTGCCAGTACAGGACCCGGAGACGAGCAGTACTTC.

Note on this clonotype: Possible read error: a much larger clone is one base away. V is TRBV4-1 and J is TRBJ1-6; 8 positions agree with TRBD1. Trimming at V came to 4 bases and at J to 11 bases, leaving 7 bases not matched to a gene. This CDR3 has 14 amino acids. CDR1 is MGHRA and CDR2 is YSYEKL in the germline V gene. CDR3 nucleotide sequence: TGCGCCAGCAGCCCTGCCAGGGGGCTTCCACCCCTCCACTTT. This codes for CASSPARGLPPLHF.

This clonotype was counted many times. The J gene is TRBJ2-5, the V gene TRBV24-1; no definite D call. The CDR3 spans 14 residues. Germline V gene data show CDR1 as KGHDR and CDR2 as SFDVKD. V was trimmed by 5 bases and J by 5 bases, leaving 14 bases between them. CDR3 region: CATSGIQNIETQYF. The CDR3, as DNA: TGTGCCACCAGTGGGATTCAAAATATCGAGACCCAGTACTTC.

The rearrangement joins TRBV24-1 to TRBJ2-7; D not certain. Germline CDR1 KGHDR, CDR2 SFDVKD. V was cut by 3 bases and J by 7 bases, with 9 bases left in between. The CDR3 has 12 residues. The CDR3 loop reads CATSDLLGEQYF. The CDR3 DNA is TGTGCCACCAGTGATCTGTTGGGGGAGCAGTACTTC.